The source of this T cell receptor (beta chain) is a study of T cells after posttransplantation cyclophosphamide. Treatment was busulfan-fludarabine conditioning, a marrow graft, and cyclophosphamide on days +3 and +4. Study-level points and caveats: Donor-recipient repertoire similarity was low at 1-2 months, rising over year one.

The CDR3 covers 12 residues. With V trimmed by 10 bases and J by 4 bases, 6 bases remained unmatched. Germline CDR1 MNHNS, CDR2 SASEGT. Using immunoSEQ multiplex PCR, the repertoire was profiled, and TCRdb retains in-frame clones only, with some absent. The sample consists of a few thousand clones, roughly 77% of them appearing once. This clone appeared once. Its antigen is unknown. The sequence came from a male patient over 55 who received an allogeneic stem cell transplant from a related donor and was CMV-positive. Some T cells may be supplied by the graft donor. Sequencing used PBMCs, obtained about 190 days after allogeneic stem cell transplant with posttransplant cyclophosphamide. V is TRBV6-1 and J is TRBJ1-1, with 7 nucleotides matching TRBD1. The CDR3 coding sequence is TGTGCCACCAGGGACAGCCTCACTGAAGCTTTCTTT. Translation: CATRDSLTEAFF.